The TCR beta chain described here comes from a study of Tregs in tolerant kidney transplant recipients. Sequencing used immunoSEQ multiplex PCR; TCRdb keeps in-frame clones, though not all of them. The table has approximately 44,000 clones, around 95% seen once; the top ten hold 0.37%. With regard to this clone: Its antigen is unidentified.

The CDR3 sequence is 16 residues long. V trimming: 3 bases; J trimming: 8 bases; junction bases outside the gene matches: 16. Germline V gene data show CDR1 as SGDLS and CDR2 as YYNGEE. The receptor was isolated from a human donor in good health. Sample: Tregs from blood cultured with allogeneic cells. The chain uses TRBV9 and TRBJ1-2; 7 bases fit TRBD1. Here the CDR3 reads CASSGQGGGSIRGYTF. Written as DNA, the CDR3 is TGTGCCAGCAGCGGCCAGGGGGGCGGCTCTATAAGGGGCTACACCTTC.